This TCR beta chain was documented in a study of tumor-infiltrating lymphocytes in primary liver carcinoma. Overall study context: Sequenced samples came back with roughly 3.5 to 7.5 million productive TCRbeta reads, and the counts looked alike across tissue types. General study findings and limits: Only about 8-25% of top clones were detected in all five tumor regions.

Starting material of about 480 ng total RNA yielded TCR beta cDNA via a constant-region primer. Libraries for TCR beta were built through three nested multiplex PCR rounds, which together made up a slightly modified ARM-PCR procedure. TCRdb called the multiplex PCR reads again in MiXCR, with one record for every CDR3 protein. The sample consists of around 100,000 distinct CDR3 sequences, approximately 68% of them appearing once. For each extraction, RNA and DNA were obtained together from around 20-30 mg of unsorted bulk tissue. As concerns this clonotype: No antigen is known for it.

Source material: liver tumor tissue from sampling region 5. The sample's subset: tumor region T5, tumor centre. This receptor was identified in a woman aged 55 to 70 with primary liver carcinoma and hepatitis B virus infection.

The CDR3 here is CASSPGQGFFEQFF. CDR3 sequence (DNA): TGTGCCAGCAGTCCGGGACAGGGGTTTTTTGAGCAGTTCTTC. The chain carries TRBV28 and TRBJ2-1; 10 bases match TRBD1. The CDR3 length is 14 residues. V gave up 5 bases and J gave up 9 bases; unmatched junction bases: 7. The V gene's germline CDR1 is MDHEN and CDR2 SYDVKM.